Listed here are 32 T cell receptor beta chains from one sample, sequenced in a study of blood T cell dynamics during melanoma immunotherapy. The time point here: pre-treatment baseline. Here immunoSEQ multiplex PCR was the method, and the copy in TCRdb shows in-frame clones only, minus some. The repertoire consists of some 11,000 clones, with approximately 87% occurring once and the leading ten covering approximately 19%. This material consisted of blood, taken from a patient treated with checkpoint blockade. The receptors were gathered from a human donor with melanoma.

This chain uses TRBV23-1 with TRBJ1-5, with D possibly matching TRBD1 (6 bases). TRBV23-1 is sorted into the ORF group, with uncertain function. The V end lost 9 bases, the J end lost 4 bases, and 16 bases lay between the germline ends. The CDR3 has 14 residues. This CDR3 reads CASKGHPPNQPQHF. For the CDR3, the DNA is TGCGCCAGTAAGGGACATCCCCCAAATCAGCCCCAGCATTTT.

This sequence joins TRBV5-1 and TRBJ2-1, with 8 bases identical to TRBD2. This CDR3 is 15 amino acids long. Germline CDR1 SGHRS, CDR2 YFSETQ. Trimming cost V 4 bases and J 5 bases; bases outside gene matches: 8. The CDR3 sequence: CASSISGAINNEQFF. For the CDR3, the DNA is TGCGCCAGCAGCATTAGCGGGGCTATAAACAATGAGCAGTTCTTC.

The chain recombines TRBV5-4 with TRBJ2-1, with D maybe TRBD2 (5 bases). This CDR3 has 16 residues. Germline values: CDR1 SGHNT, CDR2 YYREEE (reference sequence). Trimming took off 3 bases at V and 4 bases at J, with 17 bases between the two ends. DNA for the CDR3: TGTGCCAGCAGCTCACAAAGGGAGAGGAGATACAATGAGCAGTTCTTC. It is translated as CASSSQRERRYNEQFF.

This chain links TRBV5-1 with TRBJ2-1; possible D gene TRBD2, 5 bases. The germline CDR1 and CDR2 sequences are SGHRS and YFSETQ. Trimming shortened V by 4 bases and J by 6 bases, and 8 bases separated the two germline ends. The CDR3 loop spans 12 amino acids. CDR3 amino acids: CASSHEGNEQFF. The CDR3 region has the DNA TGCGCCAGCAGCCACGAGGGCAATGAGCAGTTCTTC.

This CDR3 reads CASSLAGFNEKLFF. In DNA form, the CDR3 reads TGCGCCAGCAGCTTGGCAGGCTTTAATGAAAAACTGTTTTTT. The V and J genes are TRBV5-1 and TRBJ1-4; D is undetermined. Germline V CDR1 and CDR2: SGHRS, YFSETQ. The CDR3 extends over 14 amino acids. V shed 0 bases and J shed 4 bases, with 7 bases lying between them.

Here the CDR3 DNA reads TGCGCCAGCAGCTTAAGGGTAGGCGATACGCAGTATTTT. Amino acid sequence: CASSLRVGDTQYF. The genes are TRBV5-1 and TRBJ2-3; the D is unclear. Between the trimmed V and J ends, which lost 2 bases and 6 bases, there was a span of 10 bases. The CDR3 runs 13 residues. Per the germline V gene, CDR1 is SGHRS and CDR2 is YFSETQ.

This clone was seen a few times. The chain recombines TRBV10-1 with TRBJ1-1, with D tentatively TRBD1 (6 bases). The CDR3 spans 15 residues. Between the trimmed V and J ends, which lost 6 bases and 1 base, there was a span of 15 bases. Germline V gene sequence: CDR1 WNHNN, CDR2 SYGVQD (reference sequence). The CDR3 is CASSGSGTTNTEAFF. The CDR3 DNA is TGCGCCAGCAGCGGATCCGGGACAACGAACACTGAAGCTTTCTTT.

V is TRBV6-1 and J is TRBJ2-3; TRBD2 matches 10 bases. This CDR3 contains 16 residues. Germline assignment: CDR1 MNHNS and CDR2 SASEGT. V lost 4 bases and J lost 3; bases outside the gene matches: 7. The CDR3 nucleotides read TGTGCCAGCAGTGGCCAAGGACTAGCGGTAACAGATACGCAGTATTTT. Its translation is CASSGQGLAVTDTQYF.

The chain couples TRBV7-1 to TRBJ1-2, with 9 bases that match TRBD1. TRBV7-1 is identified as an open reading frame with a role that is uncertain. The CDR3 is 14 residues long. V lost 5 bases and J lost 5; bases outside the gene matches: 6. The CDR3 nucleotides are TGTGCCAGCAGCCCCGGGACAGGGATTTATGGCTACACCTTC. Its translation: CASSPGTGIYGYTF.

The rearrangement joins TRBV16 to TRBJ1-3; D unclear. Per germline, CDR1 KGHSY and CDR2 FQNENV. The CDR3 has 16 amino acids. V was pared by 0 bases and J by 2 bases, with 11 bases between. The CDR3 DNA reads as TGTGCCAGCAGCCAATCGATCCCTGGGCCTGGAAACACCATATATTTT. Protein sequence: CASSQSIPGPGNTIYF.

V gene TRBV19 combines with J gene TRBJ1-5, with TRBD1 identical over 8 bases. The CDR3 contains 17 residues. After removal of 4 bases from V and 7 bases from J, the junction contained 15 bases not matched to a gene. Germline loops: CDR1 LNHDA, CDR2 SQIVND (reference sequence). CDR3 loop: CASSTQDRVASRQPQHF. The CDR3 DNA sequence: TGTGCCAGTAGTACTCAGGACAGGGTAGCCTCCCGCCAGCCCCAGCATTTT.

The J gene is TRBJ1-2, the V gene TRBV28, with TRBD1 as a possible D gene (5 bases). The germline CDR1 and CDR2 sequences are MDHEN and SYDVKM. The CDR3 is made up of 13 amino acids. V was trimmed by 3 bases and J by 8 bases, leaving 13 bases between them. The CDR3 coding sequence is TGTGCCAGCAGTTTTGACAGTCCGAGGGGCTACACCTTC. Protein: CASSFDSPRGYTF.

J is TRBJ2-2 and V is TRBV10-2; no firm D call. CDR1 and CDR2 from the germline V gene are WSHSY and SAAADI. The CDR3 runs 14 residues. Trimming shortened V by 3 bases and J by 5 bases, and 10 bases separated the two germline ends. The CDR3 loop is CASSEVTITGELFF. CDR3 DNA sequence: TGCGCCAGCAGTGAAGTGACGATTACCGGGGAGCTGTTTTTT.

This sequence joins TRBV6-6 and TRBJ2-7; TRBD1 matches 9 bases. The germline CDR1 and CDR2 sequences are MNHNY and SVGAGI (reference sequence). CDR3 size: 15 residues. V trimming: 0 bases; J trimming: 2 bases; junction bases outside the gene matches: 2. CDR3 DNA sequence: TGTGCCAGCAGTTACTCGGGGACAGGGCCCTACGAGCAGTACGTC. This translates into CASSYSGTGPYEQYV.

The chain uses TRBV11-2 and TRBJ1-3; D is undetermined. Germline loops: CDR1 SGHAT, CDR2 FQNNGV. The CDR3 is 14 amino acids. Trimming pared 4 bases from V and 4 bases from J, leaving 11 bases between. In DNA, the CDR3 is TGTGCCAGCAGCTGGAGAGGGAAGGGAAACACCATATATTTT. Its protein product is CASSWRGKGNTIYF.

The CDR3 protein is CASSRLGGGAVQAGTEAFF. In DNA, the CDR3 is TGTGCCAGCAGCCGACTGGGCGGGGGCGCGGTGCAGGCTGGCACTGAAGCTTTCTTT. This sequence joins TRBV7-6 and TRBJ1-1; D possibly corresponds to TRBD1 (6 bases). CDR3 length: 19 amino acids. CDR1 is SGHVS, CDR2 FNYEAQ, per germline. The V and J ends lost 5 bases and 4 bases respectively, with 29 bases between them.

The chain combines TRBV5-1 with TRBJ2-5, with TRBD1 identical over 7 bases. The end of the DNA aligns better with TRBJ2-7, so the J call may be wrong. The germline V gene encodes CDR1 SGHRS and CDR2 YFSETQ. This CDR3 comprises 15 residues. The DNA of the CDR3 is TGCGCCAGCAGCTTGGGACAGGGTGAACTTTACGAGCAGTACTTC. Translating it yields CASSLGQGELYEQYF.

This chain connects TRBV6-1 to TRBJ1-5; no definite D call. V lost 8 bases, J lost 4 bases, and 6 bases lay in between. The germline V gene has CDR1 MNHNS and CDR2 SASEGT. The CDR3 covers 11 residues. CDR3 nucleotides: TGTGCCAGCGGAAGGAATCAGCCCCAGCATTTT. This gives the protein CASGRNQPQHF.

V gene TRBV6-5 combines with J gene TRBJ1-1; possible D gene TRBD1, 5 bases. The CDR3 runs to 12 residues. Germline V CDR1 and CDR2: MNHEY, SVGAGI. The V end was cut by 6 bases, the J end by 5 bases, with 10 bases between. This CDR3 is CASSVGETEAFF. DNA of the CDR3: TGTGCCAGCAGCGTAGGGGAGACTGAAGCTTTCTTT.

The rearrangement links TRBV29-1 to TRBJ1-2, with 7 bases lining up with TRBD1. The CDR3 runs 13 residues. The V segment lost 7 bases and the J segment 4 bases; nucleotides outside the gene matches: 9. Germline V gene lookup returns CDR1 SQVTM and CDR2 ANQGSEA. This chain's CDR3 is CSAETGSVYGYTF. The CDR3, as DNA: TGCAGCGCCGAGACAGGGTCGGTCTATGGCTACACCTTC.

The chain links TRBV2 to TRBJ1-1; unclear D gene. With 2 bases removed from V and 0 bases from J, the gap between germline ends came to 10 bases. Germline V CDR1 and CDR2: SNHLY, FYNNEI. The CDR3 spans 15 residues. CDR3 in amino acids: CASSERAAMNTEAFF. The CDR3 region has the DNA TGTGCCAGCAGTGAAAGGGCAGCCATGAACACTGAAGCTTTCTTT.

V and J are TRBV5-8 and TRBJ1-2; possibly TRBD1 for D (5 bases). CDR3 length: 14 amino acids. V lost 4 bases to trimming and J lost 2 bases, with 12 bases between them. In germline, CDR1 is SGHTS, CDR2 YDEGEE. The CDR3 spells CASSPGHLNYGYTF. For the CDR3, the DNA is TGTGCCAGCAGCCCCGGACACCTCAACTATGGCTACACCTTC.

V usage is TRBV11-1 and J usage is TRBJ2-5; a weak D match, TRBD1 (6 bases). The J call may be faulty, since TRBJ2-7 better matches the DNA end. Per germline, CDR1 SGHAT and CDR2 FQDESV (reference sequence). The CDR3 spans 15 residues. The CDR3: CASSLAGQLSYEQYF. The CDR3 DNA follows: TGTGCCAGCAGCTTAGCCGGACAGCTCTCCTACGAGCAGTACTTC.

The chain carries TRBV29-1 and TRBJ2-7, with 7 bases lining up with TRBD1. CDR1 and CDR2 (germline): SQVTM, ANQGSEA. The CDR3 is 12 residues long. V lost 5 bases to trimming and J lost 2 bases; unmatched junction nucleotides: 3. For the CDR3, the DNA is TGCAGCGTTCGGGACAGCACCTACGAGCAGTACTTC. Encoded protein: CSVRDSTYEQYF.

The chain recombines TRBV30 with TRBJ1-4, with 7 positions matching TRBD1. The germline CDR1 and CDR2 sequences are GTSNPN and SVGIG (reference sequence). Trimming took 1 base from V and 7 from J; bases not matched to a gene: 6. The CDR3 loop spans 14 amino acids. The CDR3 loop reads CAWSGWDRGEKLFF. CDR3 sequence (DNA): TGTGCCTGGAGTGGCTGGGACAGAGGTGAAAAACTGTTTTTT.

This chain links TRBV4-2 with TRBJ2-3, with TRBD2 matching over 14 bases. Trimming at V came to 5 bases and at J to 3 bases, leaving 10 bases not matched to a gene. The germline gives CDR1 LGHNA, CDR2 YNFKEQ. This CDR3 region has 18 residues. CDR3 residues: CASSVTGTSGGGTDTQYF. CDR3 bases: TGTGCCAGCAGCGTTACCGGGACTAGCGGGGGTGGAACAGATACGCAGTATTTT.

This clone occurred a few times. The chain links TRBV19 to TRBJ2-2; unclear D gene. The CDR3 runs 13 residues. Germline V gives CDR1 LNHDA, CDR2 SQIVND (reference sequence). The V gene lost 7 bases and the J gene lost 2 bases, with 8 bases spanning the gap. Here the CDR3 DNA reads TGTGCCAGTACTCAGATAAACACCGGGGAGCTGTTTTTT. Its translation is CASTQINTGELFF.

This chain uses TRBV18 with TRBJ2-3, with D unresolved. From germline, CDR1 is KGHSH and CDR2 LQKENI. This CDR3 contains 13 residues. V was pared by 3 bases and J by 0 bases, with 4 bases between. The CDR3 DNA reads as TGTGCCAGCTCACCGCAAAGCACAGATACGCAGTATTTT. Protein: CASSPQSTDTQYF.

The J gene is TRBJ2-3, the V gene TRBV10-3; 7 nucleotides match TRBD1. The V and J ends lost 3 bases and 0 bases, in that order; junction bases with no gene match: 6. The CDR3 runs 16 residues. The germline V gene has CDR1 ENHRY and CDR2 SYGVKD. CDR3 in amino acids: CAISDRRTGSTDTQYF. Written as DNA, the CDR3 is TGTGCCATCAGTGATCGTAGGACAGGTAGCACAGATACGCAGTATTTT.

Only one count was recorded for this clone. The gene calls are TRBV6-6 and TRBJ1-5; TRBD1 aligns across 9 bases. This CDR3 is 16 amino acids long. Germline V gives CDR1 MNHNY, CDR2 SVGAGI (reference sequence). After removal of 4 bases from V and 4 bases from J, the junction contained 8 bases not matched to a gene. The CDR3 region is CASSCRDRDRNQPQHF. CDR3 nucleotide sequence: TGTGCCAGCAGTTGCAGGGACAGGGATCGTAATCAGCCCCAGCATTTT.

The rearrangement uses TRBV7-9 and TRBJ2-3; no firm D call. This CDR3 is 14 amino acids long. Germline-derived CDR1 and CDR2 are SEHNR and FQNEAQ (reference sequence). The ends were cut back, 1 base at V and 3 bases at J, with 8 bases in the middle. The CDR3 bases are TGTGCCAGCAGCTTAGACATTAGGACAGATACGCAGTATTTT. It encodes CASSLDIRTDTQYF. The full variable domain, in which reference TRBV7-9 and TRBJ2-3 provide the parts outside the CDR3, is DTGVSQNPRHKITKRGQNVTFRCDPISEHNRLYWYRQTLGQGPEFLTYFQNEAQLEKSRLLSDRFSAERPKGSFSTLEIQRTEQGDSAMYLCASSLDIRTDTQYFGPGTRLTVL.

J is TRBJ2-3 and V is TRBV18; TRBD2 might be the D (5 bases). CDR3 length equals 16 residues. V gave up 2 bases and J gave up 0 bases, with 12 bases separating them. Germline V gene lookup returns CDR1 KGHSH and CDR2 LQKENI. The CDR3 loop is CASSPSSKPSTDTQYF. The CDR3, as DNA: TGTGCCAGCTCACCATCTAGCAAGCCTAGCACAGATACGCAGTATTTT.